This entry describes one T cell receptor (beta chain). This same CDR3 is encoded by further DNA sequences in the sample. This entry belongs to a study of blood T cell repertoires in COVID-19. Study summary: Some COVID-19 samples were acute and others convalescent; all came from the United States, Italy and Spain.

Per the germline V gene, CDR1 is SGHTA and CDR2 is FQGNSA. Deletions cut 5 bases from V and 2 bases from J, with 7 bases between. The CDR3 covers 13 residues. The assay was immunoSEQ multiplex PCR, and TCRdb's table has in-frame clones only and misses some. The table shows roughly 170,000 clones, with 83% occurring only once. Individuals aged roughly 18 to 95 years were recruited from roughly 23 US areas. Participant reports of clinical history set cohort assignment. The receptor was derived from a woman aged 50 to 65 who had recovered from COVID-19. Sequenced material: PBMCs or T cells enriched from blood (not recorded which). J is TRBJ1-5 and V is TRBV7-2; D is possibly TRBD1 (6 bases). In nucleotides, the CDR3 is TGTGCCAGCAGCCGACAGGGCAATCAGCCCCAGCATTTT. It encodes CASSRQGNQPQHF.